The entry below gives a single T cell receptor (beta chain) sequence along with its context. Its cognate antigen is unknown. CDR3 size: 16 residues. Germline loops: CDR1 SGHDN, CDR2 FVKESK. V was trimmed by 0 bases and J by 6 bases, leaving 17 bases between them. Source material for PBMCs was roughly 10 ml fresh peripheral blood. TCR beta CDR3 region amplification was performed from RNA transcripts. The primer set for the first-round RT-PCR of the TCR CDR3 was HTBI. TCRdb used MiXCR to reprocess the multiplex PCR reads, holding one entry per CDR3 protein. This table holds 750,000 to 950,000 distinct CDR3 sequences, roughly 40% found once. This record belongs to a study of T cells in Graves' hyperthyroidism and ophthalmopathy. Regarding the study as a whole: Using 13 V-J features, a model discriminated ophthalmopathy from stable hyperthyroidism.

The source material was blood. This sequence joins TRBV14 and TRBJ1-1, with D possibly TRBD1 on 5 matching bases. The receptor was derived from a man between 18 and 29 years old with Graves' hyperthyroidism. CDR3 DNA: TGTGCCAGCAGCCAAGATAGGGAAGGGGCCGGGCCTGAAGCTTTCTTT. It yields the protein CASSQDREGAGPEAFF.